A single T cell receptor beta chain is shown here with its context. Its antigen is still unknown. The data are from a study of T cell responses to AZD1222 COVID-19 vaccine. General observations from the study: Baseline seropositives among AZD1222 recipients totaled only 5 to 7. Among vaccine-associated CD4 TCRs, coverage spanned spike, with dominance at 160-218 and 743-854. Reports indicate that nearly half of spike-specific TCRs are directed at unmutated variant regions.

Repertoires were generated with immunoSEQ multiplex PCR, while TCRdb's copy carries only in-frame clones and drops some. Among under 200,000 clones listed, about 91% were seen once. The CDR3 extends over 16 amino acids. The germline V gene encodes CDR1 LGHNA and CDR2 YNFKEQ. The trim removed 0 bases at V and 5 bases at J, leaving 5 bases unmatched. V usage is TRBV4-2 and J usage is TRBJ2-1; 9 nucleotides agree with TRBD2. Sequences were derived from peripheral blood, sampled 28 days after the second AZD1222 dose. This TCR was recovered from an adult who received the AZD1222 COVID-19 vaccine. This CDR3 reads CASSQETASGDNEQFF. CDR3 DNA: TGTGCCAGCAGCCAAGAGACGGCTAGCGGGGACAATGAGCAGTTCTTC.